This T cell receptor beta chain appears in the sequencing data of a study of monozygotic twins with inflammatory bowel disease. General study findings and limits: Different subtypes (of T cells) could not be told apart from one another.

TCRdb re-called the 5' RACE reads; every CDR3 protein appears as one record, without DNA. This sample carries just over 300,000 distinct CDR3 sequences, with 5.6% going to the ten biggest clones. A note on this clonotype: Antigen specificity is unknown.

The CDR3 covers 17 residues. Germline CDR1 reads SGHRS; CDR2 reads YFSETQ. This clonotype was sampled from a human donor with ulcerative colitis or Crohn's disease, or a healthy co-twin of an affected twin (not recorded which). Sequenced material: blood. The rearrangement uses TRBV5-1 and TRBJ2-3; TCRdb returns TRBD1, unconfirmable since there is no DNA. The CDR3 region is CASSPAPHRGLSDTQYF. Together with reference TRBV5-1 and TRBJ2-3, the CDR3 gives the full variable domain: KAGVTQTPRYLIKTRGQQVTLSCSPISGHRSVSWYQQTPGQGLQFLFEYFSETQRNKGNFPGRFSGRQFSNSRSEMNVSTLELGDSALYLCASSPAPHRGLSDTQYFGPGTRLTVL.